The clone carrying this T cell receptor beta chain was recorded only once. The CDR3 is made up of 14 amino acids. Looked up from germline, CDR1 is SGHVS and CDR2 is FNYEAQ. The junction had 4 bases not matched to a gene; V was cut back by 5 bases and J by 0 bases. These data are taken from a study of blood T cell repertoires in COVID-19. TCRdb's copy holds only in-frame clones and misses some; the assay was immunoSEQ multiplex PCR. This sample has over 150,000 clones, with about 93% found just once. The chain recombines TRBV7-6 with TRBJ2-7; 7 positions agree with TRBD1. The TCR sequence derives from a man under 40 with COVID-19, enrolled during active disease. Sequenced: peripheral blood. CDR3 nucleotide sequence: TGTGCCAGCAGCAAGGGACAGTACTCCTACGAGCAGTACTTC. This gives the protein CASSKGQYSYEQYF.